This T cell receptor beta chain stems from a study of shared clonotypes between healthy human individuals. Study-level points and caveats: Four donors held about 4.6% of naive CD4 clonotypes in common.

A deep-level run was used for the assay. Replicate PCRs for sorted subsets used around 200 ng DNA; this equaled tens of thousands of T cell genomes. Repertoires were generated with immunoSEQ multiplex PCR, while TCRdb's copy carries only in-frame clones and drops some. Among fewer than 850,000 clones, approximately 79% were seen once, and the ten largest hold approximately 1.8%. Germline CDR1 is SNHLY and CDR2 is FYNNEI. This CDR3 region has 13 residues. V gave up 8 bases and J gave up 2 bases; unmatched junction bases: 2. The donor population consisted of healthy HIV-negative adults with no recent acute infections or vaccinations. As regards this clone: Its antigen is still unknown.

The receptor's source is a woman aged 30 to 39 in good health. The chain has TRBV2 and TRBJ2-5; 10 bases fit TRBD1. The sequenced sample consisted of memory CD4+ T cells sorted from blood. Subset meaning: CD45RA-negative fraction. The DNA of the CDR3 is TGTGCCAGCGGACAGGGGGGTCAAGAGACCCAGTACTTC. Protein: CASGQGGQETQYF.